Listed below are T cell receptor beta chains from one sample, sequenced in a study of metastatic and nonmetastatic thyroid tumors. Via MiXCR, TCRdb re-called the PCR reads. Altogether roughly 44,000 clones are present, 24% being singletons, with the ten largest covering 14%. The sequencing input was tumor tissue. The source of these receptors is a female donor with papillary thyroid cancer or a benign thyroid nodule (not recorded which). Some clones in this sample may be carry-over from other donors' samples. CDR3s include the opening cysteine and the closing phenylalanine or tryptophan. D genes are given only for firm matches. Clone size is shown for a subset of rows, as once, few, many or a class of expanded clone.

clone_size d_call j_call v_call cdr3_aa cdr3_nt
NA TRBD1 TRBJ2-1 TRBV20-1 CSASTGESSYNEQFF TGCAGTGCGAGCACAGGGGAGAGCTCCTACAATGAGCAGTTCTTC
NA TRBD1 TRBJ1-6 TRBV7-3 CASSLLGQGNSPLHF TGTGCCAGCAGCCTACTGGGACAGGGGAATTCACCCCTCCACTTT
NA NA TRBJ2-7 TRBV11-2 CASSPLTVTYEQYF TGTGCCAGCAGCCCCTTGACAGTAACCTACGAGCAGTACTTC
NA NA TRBJ1-2 TRBV2 CAGSRTANGYTF TGTGCCGGCAGTCGGACAGCCAATGGCTACACCTTC
many NA TRBJ1-1 TRBV9 CASSVDMGTEAFF TGTGCCAGCAGCGTAGATATGGGGACTGAAGCTTTCTTT
many NA TRBJ1-1 TRBV30 CAWTVRAATEAFF TGTGCCTGGACCGTGCGGGCGGCGACTGAAGCTTTCTTT
NA TRBD2 TRBJ2-7 TRBV30 CAWSSGIFDYQYF TGTGCCTGGAGTAGCGGGATTTTCGACTATCAGTACTTC
NA TRBD1 TRBJ1-5 TRBV9 CASSQGDSNQPQHF TGTGCCAGCAGCCAGGGGGATAGCAATCAGCCCCAGCATTTT
NA NA TRBJ1-1 TRBV7-9 CASTLPEAPTEAFF TGTGCCAGCACTCTCCCCGAAGCACCCACTGAAGCTTTCTTT
many TRBD1 TRBJ1-4 TRBV9 CASSAGTQGRREKLFF TGTGCCAGCAGCGCGGGTACACAGGGGCGTAGGGAAAAACTGTTTTTT
NA NA TRBJ1-5 TRBV2 CASSDGIYGYSNQPQHF TGTGCCAGCAGTGACGGGATCTATGGCTATAGCAATCAGCCCCAGCATTTT
few NA TRBJ2-5 TRBV12-3/TRBV12-4 CASSLARGETQYF TGTGCCAGCAGTTTGGCCCGGGGAGAGACCCAGTACTTC
few NA TRBJ2-7 TRBV12-3/TRBV12-4 CASSSRGSTYF TGTGCCAGCAGTTCCCGGGGATCAACGTACTTC
many NA TRBJ1-4 TRBV28 CASKSAATNEKLFF TGTGCCAGCAAGTCCGCTGCAACTAATGAAAAACTGTTTTTT
few TRBD2 TRBJ2-3 TRBV10-1 CASSVTGLASVQADTQYF TGCGCCAGCAGTGTTACGGGACTAGCATCCGTACAAGCAGATACGCAGTATTTT
NA TRBD2 TRBJ2-7 TRBV20-1 CSASSASGYEQYF TGCAGTGCTAGTTCGGCTAGCGGCTACGAGCAGTACTTC
many TRBD1 TRBJ1-2 TRBV20-1 CSARSGGEGYTF TGCAGTGCTAGATCAGGGGGAGAGGGCTACACCTTC
medium-sized NA TRBJ1-2 TRBV5-7 CASSLPDISSLGDYGYTF TGTGCCAGCAGCCTGCCGGACATCTCTTCACTGGGGGACTATGGCTACACCTTC
NA NA TRBJ2-3 TRBV5-1 CASSLGSDTDTQYF TGCGCCAGCAGCTTGGGATCAGACACAGATACGCAGTATTTT
NA TRBD1 TRBJ2-1 TRBV5-6 CASSPRQGKSSYNEQFF TGTGCCAGCAGCCCAAGACAGGGGAAGAGCTCCTACAATGAGCAGTTCTTC
few TRBD1 TRBJ2-7 TRBV6-6 CASSYSGDRGEQYF TGTGCCAGCAGTTACTCGGGGGACAGGGGCGAGCAGTACTTC
few NA TRBJ1-5 TRBV6-1 CASSEDWQGYSNQPQHF TGTGCCAGCAGTGAAGACTGGCAGGGCTATAGCAATCAGCCCCAGCATTTT
NA NA TRBJ1-3 TRBV2 CASSPDPGNTIYF TGTGCCAGCAGTCCTGACCCTGGAAACACCATATATTTT
NA NA TRBJ2-7 TRBV6-1 CASRTGPGYEQYF TGTGCCAGCCGGACTGGACCCGGCTACGAGCAGTACTTC
many NA TRBJ1-1 TRBV27 CASSLGRNTEAFF TGTGCCAGCAGTTTAGGACGGAACACTGAAGCTTTCTTT
few NA TRBJ2-1 TRBV19 CASSMPGGRNEQFF TGTGCCAGTAGTATGCCCGGGGGGCGCAATGAGCAGTTCTTC
NA NA TRBJ2-7 TRBV11-3 CASSPTRGTREQYF TGTGCCAGCAGCCCCACGAGGGGAACTCGGGAGCAGTACTTC
NA NA TRBJ2-7 TRBV20-1 CSARDLGRPGLYYEQYF TGCAGTGCTAGAGATCTTGGGAGGCCCGGCCTCTACTACGAGCAGTACTTC
many NA TRBJ1-2 TRBV19 CASSIVHSNYGYTF TGTGCCAGTAGTATAGTGCATTCTAACTATGGCTACACCTTC
few TRBD1 TRBJ1-5 TRBV28 CASNRQGAYNQPQHF TGTGCCAGCAATCGACAGGGGGCTTACAATCAGCCCCAGCATTTT
once NA TRBJ1-2 TRBV6-2/TRBV6-3 CSSSYSTPLWGGHTF TGTTCCAGCAGTTACTCCACCCCTCTTTGGGGCGGCCACACCTTC
few NA TRBJ2-7 TRBV5-1 CASSLDSRTYSYEQYF TGCGCCAGCAGCTTGGATTCCCGTACTTATTCCTACGAGCAGTACTTC
few TRBD2 TRBJ2-1 TRBV11-1 CATGTSGRNEQFF TGTGCCACCGGGACTAGCGGGAGAAATGAGCAGTTCTTC
NA NA TRBJ2-7 TRBV11-2 CASSFGPQDTYEQYF TGTGCCAGCAGCTTTGGTCCTCAGGACACCTACGAGCAGTACTTC
many NA TRBJ1-3 TRBV20-1 CSATAGGNTIYF TGCAGTGCGACCGCGGGTGGAAACACCATATATTTT